Below are 32 T cell receptor beta chains sequenced from a single sample in a study of cytomegalovirus exposure and HLA in healthy donors. Primers for the PCR totalled 60 Vbeta and 13 Jbeta. This table comes from immunoSEQ multiplex PCR, and its TCRdb copy is limited to in-frame clones, with some not included. The sample holds 90,000 to 150,000 clones, 74% seen once. What was sequenced was PBMCs. The source of these receptors is a human donor in good health.

The genes are TRBV6-1 and TRBJ2-7; 13 nucleotides match TRBD2. Germline CDR1 and CDR2: MNHNS and SASEGT. V lost 2 bases, J lost 0 bases, and 13 bases stayed unmatched. CDR3 length equals 20 residues. DNA for the CDR3: TGTGCCAGCAGTGAACAACCTCTGCTGACTAGCGGGAGGATCTCCTACGAGCAGTACTTC. Translation: CASSEQPLLTSGRISYEQYF.

This clone was counted once. At the DNA level, this CDR3 is encoded by other sequences in the same sample as well. V usage is TRBV11-2 and J usage is TRBJ2-3, with no clear D. The CDR3 loop spans 13 amino acids. Germline CDR1 is SGHAT and CDR2 is FQNNGV. Trimming stripped 2 bases from V and 3 bases from J, with 6 bases between. The DNA of the CDR3 is TGTGCCAGCAGCTTACTCGGGACAGATACGCAGTATTTT. Amino acids: CASSLLGTDTQYF.

This sequence joins TRBV30 and TRBJ1-3, with TRBD1 as a possible D gene (6 bases). Trimming removed 2 bases from V and 0 bases from J, with 8 bases in between. Germline loops: CDR1 GTSNPN, CDR2 SVGIG (reference sequence). CDR3 length: 14 amino acids. DNA for the CDR3: TGTGCCTGGAGTCAGGGGTCCTCTGGAAACACCATATATTTT. Its translation is CAWSQGSSGNTIYF. The full variable domain, with the rest looked up from reference TRBV30 and TRBJ1-3, is SQTIHQWPATLVQPVGSPLSLECTVEGTSNPNLYWYRQAAGRGLQLLFYSVGIGQISSEVPQNLSASRPQDRQFILSSKKLLLSDSGFYLCAWSQGSSGNTIYFGEGSWLTVV.

The CDR3 DNA reads as TGTGCCAGCAGCTCTGCTGTTAGGGGCTACGAGCAGTACTTC. Protein: CASSSAVRGYEQYF. This chain joins TRBV11-2 and TRBJ2-7; D perhaps matches TRBD1 (5 bases). Looked up from germline, CDR1 is SGHAT and CDR2 is FQNNGV. V was clipped by 4 bases and J by 3 bases, with 13 bases between them. The CDR3 length is 14 residues.

The chain carries TRBV21-1 and TRBJ2-3; TRBD2 is the table's D call and was not checked against the DNA. TRBV21-1 is tagged as a pseudogene. CDR3 length: 16 residues. CDR3 DNA sequence: TGTGCCAGCAGCAAAGAGCGGGGGCGTTTGGTAGATACGCAGTATTTT. Translated, it gives CASSKERGRLVDTQYF.

In this sample, this clone turned up a few times. V gene TRBV6-5 combines with J gene TRBJ1-4; tentative D call: TRBD1 (5 bases). Germline CDR1 MNHEY, CDR2 SVGAGI. This CDR3 spans 11 amino acids. V lost 5 bases and J lost 10, with 8 bases in between. CDR3 bases: TGTGCCAGCAGTCCGGGACTAAAACTGTTTTTT. Its protein product is CASSPGLKLFF.

V and J are TRBV11-2 and TRBJ2-7, with 7 bases aligning to TRBD2. With 1 base clipped from V and 0 bases from J, the junction kept 6 bases outside the gene matches. This CDR3 has 16 amino acids. Germline CDR1 reads SGHAT; CDR2 reads FQNNGV. For the CDR3, the DNA is TGTGCCAGCAGCTTAGGAGTTGCGGGAGCCTCCTACGAGCAGTACTTC. Translated: CASSLGVAGASYEQYF.

The chain couples TRBV4-3 to TRBJ2-7, with 7 bases lining up with TRBD1. V dropped 3 bases and J dropped 2; count of bases not matched to a gene: 7. The germline V gene encodes CDR1 LGHNA and CDR2 YSLEER. CDR3 length: 15 amino acids. The DNA for the CDR3 is TGCGCCAGCAGCCAGACACAGGGGCCAGCCTACGAGCAGTACTTC. Its protein product is CASSQTQGPAYEQYF.

The V gene is TRBV5-4, the J gene TRBJ2-5; 9 positions agree with TRBD1. V dropped 4 bases and J dropped 5; count of bases not matched to a gene: 9. The CDR3 runs to 15 residues. Germline-derived CDR1 and CDR2 are SGHNT and YYREEE (reference sequence). CDR3 nucleotides: TGTGCCAGCAGCATCCCTGCCGGACAGGGGGAGACCCAGTACTTC. Its protein product is CASSIPAGQGETQYF.

This clone was found once. The chain couples TRBV27 to TRBJ2-1; TRBD1 agrees at 8 bases. The germline V gene encodes CDR1 MNHEY and CDR2 SMNVEV (reference sequence). The CDR3 spans 13 residues. V lost 7 bases, J lost 9 bases, and 8 bases stayed unmatched. CDR3 bases: TGTGCCAGCATCTCCCGGACAGGGCGTGAGCAGTTCTTC. Residues: CASISRTGREQFF.

There are a few counts of this clone. V and J are TRBV25-1 and TRBJ1-1; TRBD1 agrees at 7 bases. This CDR3 contains 14 residues. After removal of 4 bases from V and 1 base from J, the junction contained 3 bases not matched to a gene. Germline V CDR1 and CDR2: MGHDK, SYGVNS. CDR3 amino acids: CASSVTGTNTEAFF. CDR3 nucleotide sequence: TGTGCCAGCAGTGTGACAGGGACGAACACTGAAGCTTTCTTT.

V usage is TRBV7-2 and J usage is TRBJ2-7; D ambiguous. Looked up from germline, CDR1 is SGHTA and CDR2 is FQGNSA. Trimming took off 0 bases at V and 3 bases at J, with 9 bases between the two ends. CDR3 length: 14 residues. CDR3 residues: CASSLAAIVYEQYF. CDR3 nucleotides: TGTGCCAGCAGCTTAGCGGCCATCGTCTACGAGCAGTACTTC.

This chain links TRBV5-8 with TRBJ2-5; 9 bases match TRBD1. CDR3 size: 15 residues. CDR1 SGHTS and CDR2 YDEGEE come from the germline V gene. The junction had 5 bases not matched to a gene; V was cut back by 2 bases and J by 3 bases. In DNA, the CDR3 is TGTGCCAGCAGCTTTGGGGACAGGGTTGAAGAGACCCAGTACTTC. Translated: CASSFGDRVEETQYF.

This clone has only a few counts. The chain employs TRBV4-2 and TRBJ2-3, with a possible D match to TRBD2 (6 bases). CDR1 LGHNA and CDR2 YNFKEQ come from the germline V gene. V lost 3 bases to trimming and J lost 2 bases, with 9 bases between them. The CDR3 contains 14 residues. CDR3 coding DNA: TGTGCCAGCAGCCAGGGCGGGACCACAGATACGCAGTATTTT. Translated, it gives CASSQGGTTDTQYF.

V is TRBV7-6 and J is TRBJ2-1; 10 positions agree with TRBD1. This CDR3 region has 16 residues. The V gene's germline CDR1 is SGHVS and CDR2 FNYEAQ. V shed 0 bases, J shed 7 bases, and the junction held 6 bases outside the gene matches. CDR3 sequence: CASSLAGDRGWNEQFF. DNA for the CDR3: TGTGCCAGCAGCTTAGCTGGGGACAGGGGTTGGAATGAGCAGTTCTTC.

The rearrangement links TRBV18 to TRBJ2-7, with 7 bases matching TRBD1. The CDR3 is 13 amino acids. Trimming cost V 5 bases and J 2 bases; bases outside gene matches: 3. Germline V lookup: CDR1 KGHSH, CDR2 LQKENI. DNA for the CDR3: TGTGCCAGCTCAGGGGGACAGACCTACGAGCAGTACTTC. It encodes CASSGGQTYEQYF.

V is TRBV25-1 and J is TRBJ2-1; 7 positions match TRBD2. Germline V gives CDR1 MGHDK, CDR2 SYGVNS. There are 14 residues in the CDR3. The V and J ends lost 6 bases and 3 bases, in that order; junction bases with no gene match: 5. CDR3 DNA: TGTGCCAGCAGGACGGGAGGAGTCTACAATGAGCAGTTCTTC. Protein sequence: CASRTGGVYNEQFF.

The rearrangement uses TRBV13 and TRBJ2-4; tentatively, D is TRBD2 (6 bases). Germline V lookup: CDR1 PRHDT, CDR2 FYEKMQ (reference sequence). V dropped 4 bases and J dropped 5 bases, with 21 bases sitting between them. This CDR3 is 17 amino acids long. CDR3 nucleotide sequence: TGTGCCAGCAGCTCCTTCGGGGGAAAAGGGGTTGAAAACATTCAGTACTTC. It yields the protein CASSSFGGKGVENIQYF.

The rearrangement links TRBV5-8 to TRBJ1-2; D is undetermined. Trimming removed 2 bases from V and 8 bases from J, with 13 bases in between. Germline V gene data show CDR1 as SGHTS and CDR2 as YDEGEE. The CDR3 has 13 residues. The CDR3 nucleotides are TGTGCCAGCAGCTTCAAAGGAGGGAACGGCTACACCTTC. Protein sequence: CASSFKGGNGYTF. Variable domain in full (rest from reference TRBV5-8 and TRBJ1-2): EAGVTQSPTHLIKTRGQQATLRCSPISGHTSVYWYQQALGLGLQFLLWYDEGEERNRGNFPPRFSGRQFPNYSSELNVNALELEDSALYLCASSFKGGNGYTFGSGTRLTVV.

This clone was found a few times. The chain carries TRBV10-1 and TRBJ2-3, with D unclear. The CDR3 covers 16 residues. Trimming shortened V by 0 bases and J by 1 base, and 11 bases separated the two germline ends. Germline CDR1 reads WNHNN; CDR2 reads SYGVQD (reference sequence). CDR3 protein: CASSESRSQRTDTQYF. In DNA form, the CDR3 reads TGCGCCAGCAGTGAGTCTCGAAGCCAACGCACAGATACGCAGTATTTT.

In its sample, this clone was seen a few times. The chain has TRBV5-1 and TRBJ2-2; TRBD2 aligns across 11 bases. The CDR3 runs to 16 residues. Germline CDR1 is SGHRS and CDR2 is YFSETQ. J was trimmed by 8 bases and V by 4 bases; bases with no gene match: 10. CDR3 bases: TGCGCCAGCAGCGAGATAGCGGGAGGGCCAGTTGGGGAGCTGTTTTTT. This codes for CASSEIAGGPVGELFF.

The chain couples TRBV6-4 to TRBJ1-1, with a possible D match to TRBD1 (6 bases). Germline assignment: CDR1 MRHNA and CDR2 SNTAGT. V gave up 0 bases and J gave up 10 bases, with 12 bases separating them. The CDR3 is made up of 13 amino acids. CDR3 nucleotides: TGTGCCAGCAGTGACTCGATAGGGGGGGTAGCTTTCTTT. The encoded protein is CASSDSIGGVAFF.

The rearrangement uses TRBV6-1 and TRBJ1-1; no reliable D call. The length of the CDR3 is 13 residues. Germline V CDR1 and CDR2: MNHNS, SASEGT. Trimming pared 5 bases from V and 1 base from J, leaving 8 bases between. In DNA, the CDR3 is TGTGCCAGCAGTTTTAATCCGAACACTGAAGCTTTCTTT. This gives the protein CASSFNPNTEAFF.

This chain connects TRBV9 to TRBJ2-2; 7 nucleotides line up with TRBD2. The CDR3 has 17 amino acids. Germline V lookup: CDR1 SGDLS, CDR2 YYNGEE. V lost 3 bases to trimming and J lost 1 base; unmatched junction nucleotides: 9. The CDR3 is CASSARSTSWNTGELFF. Written as DNA, the CDR3 is TGTGCCAGCAGCGCAAGATCGACTAGCTGGAACACCGGGGAGCTGTTTTTT.

This clone was observed a few times. The gene calls are TRBV2 and TRBJ2-3; 8 nucleotides match TRBD1. This CDR3 spans 14 amino acids. Trimming cost V 5 bases and J 3 bases; bases outside gene matches: 4. In germline, CDR1 is SNHLY, CDR2 FYNNEI. The DNA for the CDR3 is TGTGCCAGCAGTTACGGACAGGGAACAGATACGCAGTATTTT. Amino acids: CASSYGQGTDTQYF.

DNA for the CDR3: TGTGCCAGCAGCCAAGCGTGGGCCCTGGACACTGAAGCTTTCTTT. Translated: CASSQAWALDTEAFF. The V gene is TRBV14, the J gene TRBJ1-1; the D is unclear. Germline CDR1 reads SGHDN; CDR2 reads FVKESK. Trimming removed 1 base at V and 3 bases at J, with 12 bases between. This CDR3 region has 15 residues.

As for this clone: Other DNA sequences in this sample translate to the same CDR3. CDR3 in DNA: TGTGCCAGCATGGAGACAGGGACCCATGAGCAGTACTTC. Translated: CASMETGTHEQYF. The chain is built from TRBV25-1 and TRBJ2-7; 7 bases match TRBD1. There are 13 residues in the CDR3. CDR1 is MGHDK, CDR2 SYGVNS, per germline. Losses at the gene ends were 7 bases for V and 7 bases for J; bases not matched to a gene: 10.

The J gene is TRBJ1-2, the V gene TRBV28; D gene uncertain. Germline V CDR1 and CDR2: MDHEN, SYDVKM. The CDR3 covers 12 residues. The germline V and J ends were trimmed by 4 bases and 8 bases, with 11 bases remaining between them. In nucleotides, the CDR3 is TGTGCCAGCAGTTCTATCTTGAGGGGCTACACCTTC. The encoded protein is CASSSILRGYTF.

This chain joins TRBV6-1 and TRBJ1-5, with D possibly being TRBD1 (5 bases). This CDR3 spans 14 amino acids. V was cut by 1 base and J by 4 bases, with 8 bases left in between. The germline CDR1 and CDR2 sequences are MNHNS and SASEGT. This chain's CDR3 is CASSEGQGNQPQHF. The CDR3, as DNA: TGTGCCAGCAGTGAAGGGCAGGGAAATCAGCCCCAGCATTTT.

Only a few counts were recorded for this clone. This chain uses TRBV30 with TRBJ2-7; possibly TRBD1 for D (5 bases). V lost 2 bases and J 6 bases, leaving 11 bases between the germline ends. This CDR3 is built from 12 residues. Germline CDR1 and CDR2: GTSNPN and SVGIG (reference sequence). The CDR3 spells CAWSKEGAEQYF. The CDR3 coding sequence is TGTGCCTGGAGTAAGGAAGGGGCCGAGCAGTACTTC.

The J gene is TRBJ1-2, the V gene TRBV27; TRBD1 is a possible D gene (6 bases). Looked up from germline, CDR1 is MNHEY and CDR2 is SMNVEV (reference sequence). This CDR3 has 15 residues. V lost 5 bases to trimming and J lost 4 bases, with 17 bases between them. CDR3 in DNA: TGTGCCAGCAGTCGATACAGGGATTCCGGCTATGGCTACACCTTC. As protein: CASSRYRDSGYGYTF.

The chain is built from TRBV6-1 and TRBJ2-2, with TRBD1 matching over 10 bases. CDR3 length equals 15 residues. V lost 4 bases and J lost 6; bases outside the gene matches: 5. CDR1 is MNHNS and CDR2 is SASEGT in the germline V gene. CDR3 protein: CASSGDRGLSGELFF. The CDR3 region has the DNA TGTGCCAGCAGTGGGGACAGGGGCCTCTCCGGGGAGCTGTTTTTT.